Shown below are 30 T cell receptor beta chains from a single sample sequenced in a study of monozygotic twins with inflammatory bowel disease. Using the 5' RACE reads, TCRdb records one entry per CDR3 protein without DNA. The sample has roughly 320,000 distinct CDR3 sequences. The sequenced material came from blood. The source of these receptors is a human donor with ulcerative colitis or Crohn's disease, or a healthy co-twin of an affected twin (not recorded which).

The chain has TRBV15 and TRBJ2-7; TCRdb gives TRBD1 as the D gene, but with no DNA this cannot be confirmed. This CDR3 has 13 amino acids. The germline CDR1 and CDR2 sequences are LNHNV and YYDKDF (reference sequence). The CDR3 spells CATSDREFYEQYF.

The CDR3: CASSLDARGYEQYF. The chain couples TRBV5-1 to TRBJ2-7; TCRdb gives TRBD1 as the D gene, but with no DNA this cannot be confirmed. This CDR3 region has 14 residues. Germline CDR1 and CDR2: SGHRS and YFSETQ.

The rearrangement uses TRBV9 and TRBJ1-4. Germline lookup yields CDR1 SGDLS and CDR2 YYNGEE. The CDR3 consists of 14 residues. The CDR3 reads CASSRRERDEKLFF.

The rearrangement links TRBV12-3 or TRBV12-4 to TRBJ2-7; checking the TCRdb D call of TRBD1 is not possible without DNA. The CDR3 runs 14 residues. The CDR3: CASSLWQGNSEQYF.

J is TRBJ2-7 and V is TRBV9; lacking DNA, the TRBD1 call made by TCRdb goes unchecked. CDR3 size: 13 residues. CDR1 SGDLS and CDR2 YYNGEE come from the germline V gene. CDR3 in amino acids: CASSPGGNYEQYF.

The rearrangement joins TRBV12-3 or TRBV12-4 to TRBJ1-2. The CDR3 loop spans 15 amino acids. CDR3 protein: CASSNRNRGGYGYTF.

This chain joins TRBV25-1 and TRBJ2-3. This CDR3 has 14 amino acids. Per the germline V gene, CDR1 is MGHDK and CDR2 is SYGVNS. The CDR3 here is CASSEYVGTDTQYF.

This chain links TRBV20-1 with TRBJ1-2. The germline gives CDR1 DFQATT, CDR2 SNEGSKA (reference sequence). The CDR3 contains 11 residues. Here the CDR3 reads CSAPGGFGYTF.

The chain joins TRBV7-9 to TRBJ2-4; the TCRdb D gene call, TRBD1, has no DNA to confirm it. Germline loops: CDR1 SEHNR, CDR2 FQNEAQ (reference sequence). There are 12 residues in the CDR3. The CDR3 spells CASSAGGNIQYF.

The chain couples TRBV7-8 to TRBJ2-2; TCRdb's D call, TRBD1, is unchecked because there is no DNA. Germline CDR1 SGHVS, CDR2 FQNEAQ. CDR3 length: 15 residues. This chain's CDR3 is CASSLTGRATGELFF.

The V call is TRBV5-1, the J call TRBJ2-7. There are 14 residues in the CDR3. Germline V gene lookup returns CDR1 SGHRS and CDR2 YFSETQ. The CDR3 spells CASSQEYPSYEQYF.

The chain carries TRBV6-5 and TRBJ2-1; TCRdb reports TRBD2, a call that lacks DNA to check it against. CDR1 MNHEY and CDR2 SVGAGI come from the germline V gene. The CDR3 is 18 amino acids. This CDR3 is CASSYAPKGLVFSNEQFF.

This rearrangement joins TRBV29-1 to TRBJ2-7. The CDR3 runs 13 residues. Germline V CDR1 and CDR2: SQVTM, ANQGSEA. CDR3 region: CSVLQQFPHEQYF.

The rearrangement links TRBV9 to TRBJ1-3. Germline CDR1 reads SGDLS; CDR2 reads YYNGEE. The CDR3 spans 15 residues. CDR3 protein: CASSVARGSGNTIYF.

The rearrangement joins TRBV28 to TRBJ2-1; TCRdb's D call of TRBD1 is untestable without DNA. The CDR3 sequence is 11 residues long. Germline CDR1 MDHEN, CDR2 SYDVKM. The chain's CDR3 is CASTGNNEQFF.

The chain employs TRBV20-1 and TRBJ1-1; as DNA is missing, the TRBD1 call by TCRdb cannot be tested. This CDR3 region has 12 residues. Germline V gene data show CDR1 as DFQATT and CDR2 as SNEGSKA (reference sequence). The CDR3 protein is CSAKPTGSEAFF.

The chain's CDR3 is CASSFTSGGTYNEQFF. The V and J genes are TRBV5-1 and TRBJ2-1; the D gene TCRdb calls, TRBD2, cannot be checked with no DNA. CDR3 length: 16 amino acids. CDR1 and CDR2 (germline): SGHRS, YFSETQ.

The V call is TRBV25-1, the J call TRBJ2-3; TCRdb outputs TRBD1, but without DNA this stays unchecked. CDR3 size: 12 residues. CDR1 MGHDK and CDR2 SYGVNS come from the germline V gene. CDR3: CASSEWGNTQYF.

The chain joins TRBV6-5 to TRBJ2-1; TCRdb selects TRBD2, and the lack of DNA leaves this call unchecked. The length of the CDR3 is 15 residues. Germline V gene lookup returns CDR1 MNHEY and CDR2 SVGAGI. CDR3 protein: CASSYWRGEGNEQFF.

J is TRBJ2-1 and V is TRBV11-2; the D call of TRBD1 rests on TCRdb alone, since no DNA is present to check it. This CDR3 is 17 amino acids long. Germline V gene data show CDR1 as SGHAT and CDR2 as FQNNGV. The CDR3: CASSLGPTGVFGNEQFF.

The chain couples TRBV20-1 to TRBJ2-3; TCRdb designates TRBD2, a call that cannot be tested without DNA. The germline gives CDR1 DFQATT, CDR2 SNEGSKA (reference sequence). The CDR3 spans 14 residues. The CDR3 is CSAAIAGGPNTQYF.

V gene TRBV20-1 combines with J gene TRBJ2-3. Germline assignment: CDR1 DFQATT and CDR2 SNEGSKA (reference sequence). This CDR3 contains 13 residues. The CDR3 sequence is CSAKVSVTDTQYF.

V gene TRBV20-1 combines with J gene TRBJ1-5. The CDR3 totals 14 residues. Looked up from germline, CDR1 is DFQATT and CDR2 is SNEGSKA (reference sequence). The CDR3 here is CSARRVRSNQPQHF.

CDR3 amino acids: CASSPGTSGSSEQYF. The chain links TRBV3-1 to TRBJ2-7; the TCRdb call, TRBD2, lacks DNA for checking. The germline V gene encodes CDR1 LGHDT and CDR2 YNNKEL (reference sequence). The length of the CDR3 is 15 residues.

This sequence joins TRBV12-3 or TRBV12-4 and TRBJ1-2; TCRdb's D gene call, TRBD1, goes unchecked for lack of DNA. The length of the CDR3 is 15 residues. CDR3 sequence: CASSPQGAEAYGYTF.

The chain joins TRBV12-3 or TRBV12-4 to TRBJ1-1. The CDR3 covers 14 residues. CDR3 region: CASSKQLAFTEAFF.

The V call is TRBV20-1, the J call TRBJ2-2; TCRdb's D call, TRBD1, is unchecked because there is no DNA. CDR3 size: 17 residues. CDR1 is DFQATT, CDR2 SNEGSKA, per germline (reference sequence). The CDR3 spells CSARDRTGGSNTGELFF.

The chain couples TRBV10-2 to TRBJ1-5; TCRdb calls TRBD1, which cannot be checked without DNA. CDR3 length equals 15 residues. Germline V gene lookup returns CDR1 WSHSY and CDR2 SAAADI. The CDR3 sequence is CASSGGTGLNQPQHF.

V and J are TRBV10-3 and TRBJ2-5. The germline V gene has CDR1 ENHRY and CDR2 SYGVKD. The CDR3 extends over 16 amino acids. CDR3 sequence reads: CAISESFGISEETQYF.

The chain recombines TRBV28 with TRBJ2-7; the TRBD1 assignment by TCRdb is unverifiable without DNA. The CDR3 covers 14 residues. Germline CDR1 is MDHEN and CDR2 is SYDVKM. CDR3 in amino acids: CASSLTEGFYEQYF.